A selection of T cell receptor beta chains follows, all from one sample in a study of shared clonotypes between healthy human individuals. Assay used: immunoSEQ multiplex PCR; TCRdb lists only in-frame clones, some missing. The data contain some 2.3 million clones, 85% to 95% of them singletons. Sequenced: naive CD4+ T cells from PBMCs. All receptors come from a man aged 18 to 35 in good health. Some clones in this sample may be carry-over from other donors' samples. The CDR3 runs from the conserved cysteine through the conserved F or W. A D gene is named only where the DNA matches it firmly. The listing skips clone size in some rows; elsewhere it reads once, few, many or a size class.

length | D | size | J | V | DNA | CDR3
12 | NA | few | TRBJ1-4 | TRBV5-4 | TGTGCCAGCACCGTAGAAGGTGAAAAACTGTTTTTT | CASTVEGEKLFF
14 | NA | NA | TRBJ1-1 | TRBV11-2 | TGTGCCAGCAGTCGACAAACAGGGTCCACTGAAGCTTTCTTT | CASSRQTGSTEAFF
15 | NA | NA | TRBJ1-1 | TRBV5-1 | TGCGCCAGCAGCTTGGGTGGCAGGGTGGGCACTGAAGCTTTCTTT | CASSLGGRVGTEAFF
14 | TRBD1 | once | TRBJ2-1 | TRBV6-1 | TGTGCCAGCAGTATGAGGGGGCGCGTGAATGAGCAGTTCTTC | CASSMRGRVNEQFF
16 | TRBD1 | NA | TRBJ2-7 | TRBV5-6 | TGTGCCAGCAGCCTTGGAGGGGACAGGGGCCTCTCCGAGCAGTACTTC | CASSLGGDRGLSEQYF
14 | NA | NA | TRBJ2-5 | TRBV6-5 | TGTGCCAGCAGTTACTCACGGTACCAAGAGACCCAGTACTTC | CASSYSRYQETQYF
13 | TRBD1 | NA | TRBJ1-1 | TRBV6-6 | TGTGCCGGACGGACAGGGGAGGGAGGTGAAGCTTTCTTT | CAGRTGEGGEAFF
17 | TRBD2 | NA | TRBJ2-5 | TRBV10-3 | TGTGCCATCAGTGAGACACCCATAGCGGGAGGGTGGGAGACCCAGTACTTC | CAISETPIAGGWETQYF
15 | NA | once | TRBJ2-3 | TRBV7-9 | TGTGCCAGCAGCTTAGAACATAGGGCCACAGATACGCAGTATTTT | CASSLEHRATDTQYF
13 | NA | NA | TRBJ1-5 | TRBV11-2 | TGTGCCAGCAGCCTGACGGGCAATCAGCCCCAGCATTTT | CASSLTGNQPQHF
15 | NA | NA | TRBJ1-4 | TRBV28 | TGTGCCAGCAGTCTATACAGTGCACCTAATGAAAAACTGTTTTTT | CASSLYSAPNEKLFF
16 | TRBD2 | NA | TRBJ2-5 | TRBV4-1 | TGCGCCAGCAGCCAAGCCGGGACTAGATATCAAGAGACCCAGTACTTC | CASSQAGTRYQETQYF
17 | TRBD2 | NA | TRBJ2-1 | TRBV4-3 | TGCGCCAGCAGCTCTCGAGGAAGACTAGCGGGAATGGCTGAGCAGTTCTTC | CASSSRGRLAGMAEQFF
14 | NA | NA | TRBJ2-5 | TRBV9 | TGTGCCAGCAGCGTAGCTCCCAGTCGAGAGACCCAGTACTTC | CASSVAPSRETQYF
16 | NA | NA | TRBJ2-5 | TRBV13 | TGTGCCAGCAGCGAACCCCCGGGACGTTCCGAAGAGACCCAGTACTTC | CASSEPPGRSEETQYF
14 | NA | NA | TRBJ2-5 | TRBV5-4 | TGTGCCAGCAGCTTGGGCGGGACTCAAGAGACCCAGTACTTC | CASSLGGTQETQYF
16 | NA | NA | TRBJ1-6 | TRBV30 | TGTGCCTGGAGTGTCGGTCAGGGGACCTATAATTCACCCCTCCACTTT | CAWSVGQGTYNSPLHF
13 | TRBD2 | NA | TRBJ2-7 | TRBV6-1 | TGTGCCAGCAGTGCACTAGCGGTTTCTGGGCAGTACTTC | CASSALAVSGQYF
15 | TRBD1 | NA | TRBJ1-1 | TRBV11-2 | TGTGCCAGCAGCCCCCAGACAGGGGCTAACACTGAAGCTTTCTTT | CASSPQTGANTEAFF